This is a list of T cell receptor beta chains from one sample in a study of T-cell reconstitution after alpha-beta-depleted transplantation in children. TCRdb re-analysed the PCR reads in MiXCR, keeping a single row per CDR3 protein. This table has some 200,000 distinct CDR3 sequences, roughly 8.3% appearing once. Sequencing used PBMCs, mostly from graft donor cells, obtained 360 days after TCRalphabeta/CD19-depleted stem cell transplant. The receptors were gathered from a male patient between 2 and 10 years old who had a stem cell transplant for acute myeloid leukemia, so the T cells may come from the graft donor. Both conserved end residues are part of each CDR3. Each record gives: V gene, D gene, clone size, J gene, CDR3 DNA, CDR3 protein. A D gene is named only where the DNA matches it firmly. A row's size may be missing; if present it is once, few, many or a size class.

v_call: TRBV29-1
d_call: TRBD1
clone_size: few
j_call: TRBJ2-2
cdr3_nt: TGCAGCGTTGCACAGGGGAAGTACGGGGAGCTGTTTTTT
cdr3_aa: CSVAQGKYGELFF

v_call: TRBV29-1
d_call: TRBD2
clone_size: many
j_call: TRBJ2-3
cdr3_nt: TGCAGCGTTGACGGTTTAAGGAGCGGGGGGGATACGCAGTATTTT
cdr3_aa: CSVDGLRSGGDTQYF

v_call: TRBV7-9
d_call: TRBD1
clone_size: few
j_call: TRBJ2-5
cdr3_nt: TGTGCCAGCAGCTTACCACCCGGGGGACAGGGGGTGGCCCAGTACTTC
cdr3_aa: CASSLPPGGQGVAQYF

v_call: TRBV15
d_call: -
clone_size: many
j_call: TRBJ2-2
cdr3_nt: TGTGCCACCAGCAGGGCTGGCGGGGAGCTGTTTTTT
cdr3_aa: CATSRAGGELFF

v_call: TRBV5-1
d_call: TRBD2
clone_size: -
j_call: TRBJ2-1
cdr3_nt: TGCGCCAGCAGCCGGGGGGTAAACAATGAGCAGTTCTTC
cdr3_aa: CASSRGVNNEQFF

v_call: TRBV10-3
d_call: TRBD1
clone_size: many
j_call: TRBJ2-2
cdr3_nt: TGTGCCATCAGTGCACCCGGACAGGGGAGAGGAACCGGGGAGCTGTTTTTT
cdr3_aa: CAISAPGQGRGTGELFF

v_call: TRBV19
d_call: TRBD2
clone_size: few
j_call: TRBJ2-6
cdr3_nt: TGTGCCAGTTCCTCGGGGGAGGGCCTCTCTGGGGCCAACGTCCTGACTTTC
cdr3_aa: CASSSGEGLSGANVLTF

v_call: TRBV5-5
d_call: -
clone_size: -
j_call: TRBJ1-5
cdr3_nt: TGTGCCAGCAGCTTTGAGAGGAATCAGCCCCAGCATTTT
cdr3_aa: CASSFERNQPQHF

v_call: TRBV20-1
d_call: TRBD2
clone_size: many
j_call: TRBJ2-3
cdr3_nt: TGCAGTGCTAGAGATCCAGCGGGAGTGGGGGATACGCAGTATTTT
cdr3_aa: CSARDPAGVGDTQYF

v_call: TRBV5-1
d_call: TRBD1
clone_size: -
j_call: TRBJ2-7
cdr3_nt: TGCGCCAGCACCTACCGGACAGGGGGGTACGAGCAGTACTTC
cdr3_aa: CASTYRTGGYEQYF

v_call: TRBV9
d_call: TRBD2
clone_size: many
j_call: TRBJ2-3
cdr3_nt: TGTGCCAGCAGCGAATTAGCGGGAGGCACAGATACGCAGTATTTT
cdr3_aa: CASSELAGGTDTQYF

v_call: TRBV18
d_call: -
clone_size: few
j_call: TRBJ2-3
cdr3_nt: TGTGCCAGCTCACTTGGCGGGCGCACAGATACGCAGTATTTT
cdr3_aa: CASSLGGRTDTQYF

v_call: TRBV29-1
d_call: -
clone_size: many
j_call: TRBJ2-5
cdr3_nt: TGCAGCGTAGCACCAAAAGAGACCCAGTACTTC
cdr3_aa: CSVAPKETQYF

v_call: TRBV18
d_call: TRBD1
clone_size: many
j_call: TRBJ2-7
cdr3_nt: TGTGCCAGCTCACCAACGGGGACAGAGGGCTCCTACGAGCAGTACTTC
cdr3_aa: CASSPTGTEGSYEQYF

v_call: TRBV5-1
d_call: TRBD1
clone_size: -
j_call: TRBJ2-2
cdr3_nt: TGCGCCAGCAGCTTGGACCGGGACAGGGACACCGGGGAGCTGTTTTTT
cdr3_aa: CASSLDRDRDTGELFF

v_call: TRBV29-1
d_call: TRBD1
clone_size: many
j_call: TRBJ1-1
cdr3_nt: TGCAGCGTTCTAGATAGGGGGCCCCAGAACACTGAAGCTTTCTTT
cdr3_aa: CSVLDRGPQNTEAFF

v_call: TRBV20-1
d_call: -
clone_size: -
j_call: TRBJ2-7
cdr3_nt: TGCAGTGCTAGGACTGGCCAATTCTACGAGCAGTACTTC
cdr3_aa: CSARTGQFYEQYF

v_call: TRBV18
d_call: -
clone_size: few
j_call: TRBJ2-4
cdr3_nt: TGTGCCAGCTCACCACCAGGGGGAGGGGGAAACATTCAGTACTTC
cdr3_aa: CASSPPGGGGNIQYF

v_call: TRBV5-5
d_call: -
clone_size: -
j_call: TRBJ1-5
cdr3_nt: TGTGCCAGCAGCCCGACAACGAAACCTAGCAATCAGCCCCAGCATTTT
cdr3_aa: CASSPTTKPSNQPQHF

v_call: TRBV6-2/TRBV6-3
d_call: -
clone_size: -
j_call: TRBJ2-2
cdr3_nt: TGTGCCAGCAACCGGGGGCCCGGGGAGCTGTTTTTT
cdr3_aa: CASNRGPGELFF